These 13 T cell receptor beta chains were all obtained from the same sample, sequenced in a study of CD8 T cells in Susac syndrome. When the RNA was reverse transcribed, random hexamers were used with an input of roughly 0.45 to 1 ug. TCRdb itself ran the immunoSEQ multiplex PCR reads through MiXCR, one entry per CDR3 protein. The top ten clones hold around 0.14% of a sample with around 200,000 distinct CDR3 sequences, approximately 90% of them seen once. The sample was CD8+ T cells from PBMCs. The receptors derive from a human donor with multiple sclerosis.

The CDR3, as DNA: TGTGCCAGCACCTCCGGGACAGGGGACACCGGGGAGCTGTTTTTT. Its protein is CASTSGTGDTGELFF. The chain is built from TRBV9 and TRBJ2-2; 10 nucleotides agree with TRBD1. Trimming at V came to 6 bases and at J to 3 bases, leaving 5 bases not matched to a gene. CDR1 is SGDLS and CDR2 is YYNGEE in the germline V gene. The length of the CDR3 is 15 residues.

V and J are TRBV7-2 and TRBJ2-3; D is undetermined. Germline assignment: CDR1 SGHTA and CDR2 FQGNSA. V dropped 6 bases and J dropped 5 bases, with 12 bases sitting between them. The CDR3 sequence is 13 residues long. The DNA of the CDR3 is TGTGCCAGCAGACCCCTAGGAATAGATACGCAGTATTTT. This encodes CASRPLGIDTQYF. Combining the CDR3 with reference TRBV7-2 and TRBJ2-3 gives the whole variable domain GAGVSQSPSNKVTEKGKDVELRCDPISGHTALYWYRQSLGQGLEFLIYFQGNSAPDKSGLPSDRFSAERTGGSVSTLTIQRTQQEDSAVYLCASRPLGIDTQYFGPGTRLTVL.

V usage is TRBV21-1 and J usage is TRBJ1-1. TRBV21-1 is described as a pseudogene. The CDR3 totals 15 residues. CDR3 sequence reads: CASSKGVDRNTEAFF. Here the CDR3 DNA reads TGTGCCAGCAGCAAAGGGGTCGACAGGAACACTGAAGCTTTCTTT.

The CDR3 protein is CASSLAPGNTIYF. The CDR3 nucleotides are TGTGCCAGCAGCTTAGCCCCCGGAAACACCATATATTTT. The gene calls are TRBV7-6 and TRBJ1-3; no clear D. CDR3 length: 13 amino acids. Per germline, CDR1 SGHVS and CDR2 FNYEAQ. V dropped 0 bases and J dropped 4 bases, with 4 bases sitting between them.

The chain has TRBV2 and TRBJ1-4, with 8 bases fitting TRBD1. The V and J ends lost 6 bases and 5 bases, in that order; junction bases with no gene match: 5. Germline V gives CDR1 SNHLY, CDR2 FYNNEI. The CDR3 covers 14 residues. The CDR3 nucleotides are TGTGCCAGCAGCTACAGGGGGGGAAATGAAAAACTGTTTTTT. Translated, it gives CASSYRGGNEKLFF.

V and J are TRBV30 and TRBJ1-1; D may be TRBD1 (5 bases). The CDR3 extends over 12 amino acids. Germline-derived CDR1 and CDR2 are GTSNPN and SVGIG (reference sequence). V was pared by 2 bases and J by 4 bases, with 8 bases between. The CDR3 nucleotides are TGTGCCTGGAGTAACGGGGGCACTGAAGCTTTCTTT. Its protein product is CAWSNGGTEAFF.

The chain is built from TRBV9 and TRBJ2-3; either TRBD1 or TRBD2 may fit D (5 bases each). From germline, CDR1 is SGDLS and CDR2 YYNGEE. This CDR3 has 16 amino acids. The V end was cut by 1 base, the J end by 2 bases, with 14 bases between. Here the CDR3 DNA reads TGTGCCAGCAGCGTAAACGGGGCCAGCCCCACAGATACGCAGTATTTT. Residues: CASSVNGASPTDTQYF.

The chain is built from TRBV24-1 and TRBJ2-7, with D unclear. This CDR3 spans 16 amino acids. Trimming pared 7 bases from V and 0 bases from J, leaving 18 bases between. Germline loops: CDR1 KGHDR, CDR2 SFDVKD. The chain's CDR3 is CATSPSGAPSSYEQYF. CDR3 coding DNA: TGTGCCACCAGCCCCTCGGGCGCACCTAGCTCCTACGAGCAGTACTTC.

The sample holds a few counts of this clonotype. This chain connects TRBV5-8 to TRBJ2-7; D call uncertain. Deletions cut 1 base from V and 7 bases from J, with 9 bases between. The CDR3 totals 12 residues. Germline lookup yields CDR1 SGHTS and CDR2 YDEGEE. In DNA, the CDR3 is TGTGCCAGCAGCTTGTTGTCCGGGGAGCAGTACTTC. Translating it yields CASSLLSGEQYF.

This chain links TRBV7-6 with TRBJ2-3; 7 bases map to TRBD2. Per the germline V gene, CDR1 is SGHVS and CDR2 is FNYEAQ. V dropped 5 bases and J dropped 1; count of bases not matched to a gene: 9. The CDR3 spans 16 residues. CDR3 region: CASSPRAGDGTDTQYF. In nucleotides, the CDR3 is TGTGCCAGCAGCCCGAGGGCGGGAGACGGCACAGATACGCAGTATTTT. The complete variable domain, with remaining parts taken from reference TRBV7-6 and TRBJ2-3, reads GAGVSQSPRYKVTKRGQDVALRCDPISGHVSLYWYRQALGQGPEFLTYFNYEAQQDKSGLPNDRFSAERPEGSISTLTIQRTEQRDSAMYRCASSPRAGDGTDTQYFGPGTRLTVL.

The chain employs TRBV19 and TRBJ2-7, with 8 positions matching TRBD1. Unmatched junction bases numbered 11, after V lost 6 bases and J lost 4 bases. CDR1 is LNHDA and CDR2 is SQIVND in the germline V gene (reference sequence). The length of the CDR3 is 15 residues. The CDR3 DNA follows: TGTGCCAGTAGCAGGTCCGGACAGGGCGGGTACGAGCAGTACTTC. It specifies CASSRSGQGGYEQYF.

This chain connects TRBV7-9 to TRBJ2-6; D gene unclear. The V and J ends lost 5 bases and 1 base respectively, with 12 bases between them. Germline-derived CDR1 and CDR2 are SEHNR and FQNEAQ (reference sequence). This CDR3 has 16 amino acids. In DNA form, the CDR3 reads TGTGCCAGCAGCCCGGACGTAGTTTCTGGGGCCAACGTCCTGACTTTC. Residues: CASSPDVVSGANVLTF.

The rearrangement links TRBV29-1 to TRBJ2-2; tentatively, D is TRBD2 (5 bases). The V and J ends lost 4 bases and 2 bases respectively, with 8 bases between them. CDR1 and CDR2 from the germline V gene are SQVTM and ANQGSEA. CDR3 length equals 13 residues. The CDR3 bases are TGCAGCGTTGGGGGAGTAAACACCGGGGAGCTGTTTTTT. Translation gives CSVGGVNTGELFF.